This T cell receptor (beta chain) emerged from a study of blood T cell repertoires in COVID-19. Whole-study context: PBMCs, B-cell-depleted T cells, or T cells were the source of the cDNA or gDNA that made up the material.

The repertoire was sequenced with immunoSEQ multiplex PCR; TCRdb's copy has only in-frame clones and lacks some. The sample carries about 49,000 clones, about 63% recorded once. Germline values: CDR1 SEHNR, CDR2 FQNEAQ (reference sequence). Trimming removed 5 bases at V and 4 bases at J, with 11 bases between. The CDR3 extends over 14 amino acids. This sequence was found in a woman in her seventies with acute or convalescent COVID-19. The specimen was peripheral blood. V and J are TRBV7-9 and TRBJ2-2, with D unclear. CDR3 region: CASSPRWSTGELFF. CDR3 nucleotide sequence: TGTGCCAGCAGCCCGAGATGGAGCACCGGGGAGCTGTTTTTT. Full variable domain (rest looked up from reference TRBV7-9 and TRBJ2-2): DTGVSQNPRHKITKRGQNVTFRCDPISEHNRLYWYRQTLGQGPEFLTYFQNEAQLEKSRLLSDRFSAERPKGSFSTLEIQRTEQGDSAMYLCASSPRWSTGELFFGEGSRLTVL.